Sequencing of this T cell receptor beta chain was carried out in a study of CD8+CD57+ T cells in acquired aplastic anemia. Study information: The average for DNA from sorted CD4+ and CD8+ cells was about 3.3 ug. Healthy donors yielded some 9.9 million CD4+ cell reads on average.

Germline trimming cut 3 bases from V and 7 bases from J; bases unmatched to any gene: 6. This CDR3 contains 15 residues. Germline V gene sequence: CDR1 KGHDR, CDR2 SFDVKD. Study findings and constraints: Comparison of patients with controls identified about 27 shared CD8+ CDR3 sequences. For CD8+ Simpson's diversity, patients and controls showed no significant difference.

As to this clonotype: Its target is unknown.

Genomic DNA acted as the template from which TCR beta VDJ combination and CDR3 sequence profiling were carried out. TCRdb re-called the reads through MiXCR, storing one row per CDR3 protein. This sample yields around 200,000 distinct CDR3 sequences, of which 60% to 65% are seen a single time; around 32% belongs to the top ten. The sequence came from a human donor in good health. J is TRBJ2-2 and V is TRBV24-1; TRBD2 matches 8 bases. Input material: sorted CD4+, CD8+, or CD8+CD57+ T cells (not recorded which) from PBMCs. This CDR3 reads CATSDTSGSDGELFF. The CDR3 coding sequence is TGTGCCACCAGTGATACAAGCGGGAGCGACGGGGAGCTGTTTTTT.